This T cell receptor (beta chain) originates from a study of beta chain features in type 1 diabetes. Findings of the study overall: Shorter TCRB CDR3s, moderately but significantly so, marked every one of the four CD4+ subsets in Type 1 diabetes patients.

Since all of the isolated RNA was reverse transcribed, expressed TCRB transcripts were what got sequenced. Some clones are missing from TCRdb's copy, which holds only in-frame ones; the method was immunoSEQ multiplex PCR. This sample yields 900,000 or so clones, of which 17% are seen a single time; 0.023% belongs to the top ten. In its sample, this clone was seen a few times. No antigen is known for it. Germline CDR1 and CDR2: SGHTA and FQGNSA. The J segment lost 15 bases and the V segment lost 1 base, leaving 14 bases of the junction unmatched. The CDR3 loop spans 15 amino acids. Sequencing was done on a sample of naive CD4+ T cells from blood. The chain combines TRBV7-2 with TRBJ2-1, with TRBD2 matching over 8 bases. The source is a woman aged 18-30 years in good health. CDR3 protein: CASSLVVLAAMKGFF. The DNA for the CDR3 is TGTGCCAGCAGCTTAGTCGTACTAGCGGCAATGAAGGGGTTCTTC.